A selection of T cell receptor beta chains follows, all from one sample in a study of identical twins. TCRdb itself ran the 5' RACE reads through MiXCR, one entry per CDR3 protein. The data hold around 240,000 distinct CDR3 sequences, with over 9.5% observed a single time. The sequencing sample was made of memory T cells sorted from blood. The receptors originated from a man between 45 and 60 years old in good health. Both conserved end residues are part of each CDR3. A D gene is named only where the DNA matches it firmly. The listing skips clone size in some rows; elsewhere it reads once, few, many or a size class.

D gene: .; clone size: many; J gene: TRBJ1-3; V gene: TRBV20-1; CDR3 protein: CSEPGHPGNTIYF; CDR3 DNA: TGCAGTGAACCGGGACACCCTGGAAACACCATATATTTT
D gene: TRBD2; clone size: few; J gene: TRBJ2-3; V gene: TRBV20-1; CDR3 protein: CSAPAVAGADTQYF; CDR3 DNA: TGCAGTGCCCCGGCCGTAGCGGGAGCAGATACGCAGTATTTT
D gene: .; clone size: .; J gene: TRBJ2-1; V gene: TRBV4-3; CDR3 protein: CASSQANGASYNEQFF; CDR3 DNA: TGCGCCAGCAGCCAAGCCAACGGGGCCTCCTACAATGAGCAGTTCTTC
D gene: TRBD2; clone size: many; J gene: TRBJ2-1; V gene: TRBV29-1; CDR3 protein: CSVEALAGADEQFF; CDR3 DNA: TGCAGCGTTGAAGCTCTAGCGGGGGCGGATGAGCAGTTCTTC
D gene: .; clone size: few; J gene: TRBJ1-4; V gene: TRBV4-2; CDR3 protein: CASSQEGTGRKLFF; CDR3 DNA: TGTGCCAGCAGCCAAGAGGGCACAGGGAGAAAACTGTTTTTT
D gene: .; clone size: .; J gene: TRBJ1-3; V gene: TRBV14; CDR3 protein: CASSRDSDSGNTIYF; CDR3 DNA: TGTGCCAGCAGCCGTGACAGCGACTCTGGAAACACCATATATTTT
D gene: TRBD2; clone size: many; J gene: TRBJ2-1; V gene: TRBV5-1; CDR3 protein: CASSLSGGNYNEQFF; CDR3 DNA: TGCGCCAGCAGCTTGTCGGGAGGTAACTACAATGAGCAGTTCTTC
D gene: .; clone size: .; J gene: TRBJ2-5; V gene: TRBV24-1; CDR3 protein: CATSAGRFDGSETQYF; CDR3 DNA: TGTGCCACCAGTGCCGGCCGTTTCGACGGCTCAGAGACCCAGTACTTC
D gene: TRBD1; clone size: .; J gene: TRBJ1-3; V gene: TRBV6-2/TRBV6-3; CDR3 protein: CASSRTGLSGNTIYF; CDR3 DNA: TGTGCCAGCAGTCGGACAGGACTCTCTGGAAACACCATATATTTT
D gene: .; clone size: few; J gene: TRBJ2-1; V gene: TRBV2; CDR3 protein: CASSGRTWNNEQFF; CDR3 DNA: TGTGCCAGCAGTGGGAGGACTTGGAACAATGAGCAGTTCTTC
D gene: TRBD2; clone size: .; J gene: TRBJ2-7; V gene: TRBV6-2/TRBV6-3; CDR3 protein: CASSSPYTAGVAYEQYF; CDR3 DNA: TGTGCCAGCAGTTCCCCATACACAGCGGGGGTTGCCTACGAGCAGTACTTC
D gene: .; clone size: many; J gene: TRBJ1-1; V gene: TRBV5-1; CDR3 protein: CASSPDGNTEAFF; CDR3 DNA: TGCGCCAGCAGTCCCGACGGTAACACTGAAGCTTTCTTT
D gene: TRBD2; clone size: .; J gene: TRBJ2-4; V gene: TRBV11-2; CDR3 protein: CASSGIPSGRAGAKNIQYF; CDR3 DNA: TGTGCCAGCAGCGGTATCCCTAGCGGGAGGGCCGGGGCCAAAAACATTCAGTACTTC
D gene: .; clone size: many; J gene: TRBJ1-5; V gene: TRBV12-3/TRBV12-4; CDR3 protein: CASTPVRDQPQHF; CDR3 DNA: TGTGCCAGCACCCCGGTCAGGGATCAGCCCCAGCATTTT
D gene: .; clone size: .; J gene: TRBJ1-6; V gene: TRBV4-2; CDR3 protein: CASSQGKDRRSLHF; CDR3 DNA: TGTGCCAGCAGCCAAGGAAAGGACAGACGGTCCCTCCACTTT
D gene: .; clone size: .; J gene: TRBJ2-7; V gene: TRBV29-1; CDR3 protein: CSVFRDYEQYF; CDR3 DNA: TGCAGCGTCTTCCGGGATTACGAGCAGTACTTC
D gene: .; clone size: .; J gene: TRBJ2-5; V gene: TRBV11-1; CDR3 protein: CASSFEVGETQYF; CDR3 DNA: TGTGCCAGCAGCTTCGAGGTTGGGGAGACCCAGTACTTC
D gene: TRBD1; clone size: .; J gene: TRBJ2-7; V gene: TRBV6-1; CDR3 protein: CASSEAGQGASYKQYF; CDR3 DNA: TGTGCCAGCAGTGAAGCAGGACAGGGGGCCTCCTACAAGCAGTACTTC
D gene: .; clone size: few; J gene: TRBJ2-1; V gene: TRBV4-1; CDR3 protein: CASSQEGFPSGSSYNEQFF; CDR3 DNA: TGCGCCAGCAGCCAAGAAGGGTTCCCGTCTGGCAGCTCCTACAATGAGCAGTTCTTC
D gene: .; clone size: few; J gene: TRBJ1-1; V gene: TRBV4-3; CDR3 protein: CASSQDSGAWTEAFF; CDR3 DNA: TGCGCCAGCAGCCAAGATTCCGGGGCTTGGACTGAAGCTTTCTTT
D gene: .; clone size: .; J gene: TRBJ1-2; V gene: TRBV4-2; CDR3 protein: CASSPSPGAGGYTF; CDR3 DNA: TGTGCCAGCAGCCCCTCCCCGGGGGCAGGTGGCTACACCTTC
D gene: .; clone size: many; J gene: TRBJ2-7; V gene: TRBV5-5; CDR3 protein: CASSPWTAAGGEQYF; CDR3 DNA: TGTGCCAGCAGCCCCTGGACGGCTGCTGGCGGAGAGCAGTACTTC
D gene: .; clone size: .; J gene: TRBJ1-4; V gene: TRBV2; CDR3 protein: CASNLRTTLSKKGLFF; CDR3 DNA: TGTGCCAGCAATCTCCGTACCACCCTCTCAAAGAAGGGACTGTTTTTT
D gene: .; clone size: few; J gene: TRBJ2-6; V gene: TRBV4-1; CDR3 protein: CASSQDRSSGANVLTF; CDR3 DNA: TGCGCCAGCAGCCAAGACAGGAGCTCTGGGGCCAACGTCCTGACTTTC
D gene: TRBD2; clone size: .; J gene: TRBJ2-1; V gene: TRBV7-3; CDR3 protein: CASSSTALAGGGGQFF; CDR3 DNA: TGTGCCAGCAGTTCCACGGCCCTAGCGGGAGGGGGCGGGCAGTTCTTC
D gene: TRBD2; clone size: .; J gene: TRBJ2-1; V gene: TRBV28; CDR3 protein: CASSLPGTTQLGNEQFF; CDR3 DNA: TGTGCCAGCAGTTTGCCCGGGACTACTCAATTAGGGAATGAGCAGTTCTTC
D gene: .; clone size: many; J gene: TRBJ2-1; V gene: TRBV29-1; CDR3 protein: CSAYEWGEQFF; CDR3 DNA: TGCAGCGCCTATGAGTGGGGTGAGCAGTTCTTC
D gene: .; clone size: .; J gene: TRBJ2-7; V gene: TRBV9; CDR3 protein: CASSVAGSGEQYF; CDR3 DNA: TGTGCCAGCAGCGTGGCAGGGTCAGGGGAGCAGTACTTC
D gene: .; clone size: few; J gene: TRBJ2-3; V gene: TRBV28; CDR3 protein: CASSLGGWWNVSTDTQYF; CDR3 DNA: TGTGCCAGCAGTTTAGGCGGTTGGTGGAACGTTAGCACAGATACGCAGTATTTT
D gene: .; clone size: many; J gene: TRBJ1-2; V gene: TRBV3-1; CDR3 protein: CASRQAGSYYGYTF; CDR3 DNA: TGTGCCAGCAGGCAGGCCGGGTCCTACTATGGCTACACCTTC
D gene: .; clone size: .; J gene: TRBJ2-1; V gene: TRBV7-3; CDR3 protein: CASSLLGTREEQFF; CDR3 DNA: TGTGCCAGCAGCTTACTGGGGACGAGGGAAGAGCAGTTCTTC
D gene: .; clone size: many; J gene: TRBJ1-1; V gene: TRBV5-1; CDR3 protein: CASRDQGNTEAFF; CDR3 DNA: TGCGCCAGCAGGGATCAGGGGAACACTGAAGCTTTCTTT
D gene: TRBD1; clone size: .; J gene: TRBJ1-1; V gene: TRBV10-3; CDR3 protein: CAITPGTGVEAFF; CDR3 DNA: TGTGCCATCACACCCGGGACAGGGGTTGAAGCTTTCTTT
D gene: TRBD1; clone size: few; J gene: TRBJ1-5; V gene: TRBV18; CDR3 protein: CASSPGTGGGQPQHF; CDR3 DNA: TGTGCCAGCTCACCCGGGACAGGGGGCGGTCAGCCCCAGCATTTT
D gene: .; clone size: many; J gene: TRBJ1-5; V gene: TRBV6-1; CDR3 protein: CASSELRQNQPQHF; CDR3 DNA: TGTGCCAGCAGTGAGCTAAGGCAGAATCAGCCCCAGCATTTT
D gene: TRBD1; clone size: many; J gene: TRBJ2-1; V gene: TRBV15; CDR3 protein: CATSRDGTGGYNEQFF; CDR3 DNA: TGTGCCACCAGCAGAGATGGAACAGGGGGCTACAATGAGCAGTTCTTC
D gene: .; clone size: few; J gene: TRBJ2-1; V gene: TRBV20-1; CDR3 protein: CSARDLDEQFF; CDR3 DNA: TGCAGTGCTAGAGATCTCGATGAGCAGTTCTTC
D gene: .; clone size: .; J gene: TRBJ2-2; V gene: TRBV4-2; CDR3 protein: CASSQDDGELFF; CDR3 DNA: TGTGCCAGCAGCCAAGATGACGGGGAGCTGTTTTTT
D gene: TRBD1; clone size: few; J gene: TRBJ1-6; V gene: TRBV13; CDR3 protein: CASSFGQGNSPLHF; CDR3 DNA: TGTGCCAGCAGCTTTGGACAGGGGAATTCACCCCTCCACTTT
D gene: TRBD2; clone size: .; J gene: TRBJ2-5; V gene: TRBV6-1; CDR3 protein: CASSVTFRGGETQYF; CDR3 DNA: TGTGCCAGCAGCGTAACCTTCCGGGGGGGAGAGACCCAGTACTTC
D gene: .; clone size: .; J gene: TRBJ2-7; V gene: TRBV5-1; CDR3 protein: CASSLEGYYEQYF; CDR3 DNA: TGCGCCAGCAGCTTGGAAGGGTACTACGAGCAGTACTTC
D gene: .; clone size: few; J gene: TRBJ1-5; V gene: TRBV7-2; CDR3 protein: CASSLRGDQPQHF; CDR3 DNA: TGTGCCAGCAGCTTACGGGGTGATCAGCCCCAGCATTTT
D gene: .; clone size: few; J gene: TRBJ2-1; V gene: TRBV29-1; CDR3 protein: CSVGAGLRNEQFF; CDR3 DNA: TGCAGCGTTGGTGCGGGGCTTCGTAATGAGCAGTTCTTC
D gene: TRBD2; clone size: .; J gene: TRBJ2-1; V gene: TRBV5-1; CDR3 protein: CASSLAGGTVDEQFF; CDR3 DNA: TGCGCCAGCAGCTTAGCGGGAGGAACCGTCGATGAGCAGTTCTTC
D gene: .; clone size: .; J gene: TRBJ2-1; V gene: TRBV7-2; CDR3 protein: CASSNAGEQFF; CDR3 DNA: TGTGCCAGCAGCAACGCTGGTGAGCAGTTCTTC
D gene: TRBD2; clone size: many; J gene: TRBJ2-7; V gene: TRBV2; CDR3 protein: CASSGPSGSYEQYF; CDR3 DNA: TGTGCCAGCAGTGGGCCTAGCGGGAGTTACGAGCAGTACTTC
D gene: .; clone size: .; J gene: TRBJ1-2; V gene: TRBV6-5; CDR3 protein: CASSYGTLNYGYTF; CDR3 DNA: TGTGCCAGCAGTTACGGGACACTCAACTATGGCTACACCTTC
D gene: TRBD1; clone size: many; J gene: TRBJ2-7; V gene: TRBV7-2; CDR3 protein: CASSQRQGASF; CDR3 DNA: TGTGCCAGCAGTCAGAGACAGGGGGCGTCCTTC
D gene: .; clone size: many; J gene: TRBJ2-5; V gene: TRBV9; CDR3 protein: CASSPNPGQETQYF; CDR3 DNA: TGTGCCAGCAGCCCGAACCCGGGTCAGGAGACCCAGTACTTC
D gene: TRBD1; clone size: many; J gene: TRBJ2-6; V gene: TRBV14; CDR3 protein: CASSHWDRGLAGANVLTF; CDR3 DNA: TGTGCCAGCAGCCACTGGGACAGGGGGCTGGCTGGGGCCAACGTCCTGACTTTC
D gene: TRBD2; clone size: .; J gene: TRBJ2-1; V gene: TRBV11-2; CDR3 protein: CASSRWTSGRRREDNEQFF; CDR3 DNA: TGTGCCAGCAGCCGGTGGACTAGCGGGAGAAGGCGAGAGGACAATGAGCAGTTCTTC
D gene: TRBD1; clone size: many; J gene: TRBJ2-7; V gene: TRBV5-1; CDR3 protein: CASSLDQGDSEQYF; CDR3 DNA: TGCGCCAGCAGCTTGGATCAGGGGGATAGCGAGCAGTACTTC
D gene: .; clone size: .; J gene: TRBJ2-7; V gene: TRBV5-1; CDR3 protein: CASHRVSDEQYF; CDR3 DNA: TGCGCCAGTCACAGGGTTTCGGACGAGCAGTACTTC